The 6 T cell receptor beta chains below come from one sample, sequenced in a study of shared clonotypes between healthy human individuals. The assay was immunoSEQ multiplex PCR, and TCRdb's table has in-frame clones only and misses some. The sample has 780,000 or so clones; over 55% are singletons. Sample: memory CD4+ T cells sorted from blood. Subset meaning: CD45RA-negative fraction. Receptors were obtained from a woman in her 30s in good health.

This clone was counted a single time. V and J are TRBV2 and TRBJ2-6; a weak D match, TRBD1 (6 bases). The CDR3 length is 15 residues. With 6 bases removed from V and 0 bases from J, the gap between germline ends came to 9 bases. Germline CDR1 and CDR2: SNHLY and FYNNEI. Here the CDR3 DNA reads TGTGCCAGCAGCGGACAGCTCTCTGGGGCCAACGTCCTGACTTTC. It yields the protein CASSGQLSGANVLTF.

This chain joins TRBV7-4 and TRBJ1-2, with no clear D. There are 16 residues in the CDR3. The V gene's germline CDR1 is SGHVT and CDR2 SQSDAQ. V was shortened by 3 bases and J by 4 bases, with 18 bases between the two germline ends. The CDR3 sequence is CASSFWEFSTFYGYTF. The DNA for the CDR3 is TGTGCCAGCAGCTTTTGGGAGTTCAGTACTTTCTATGGCTACACCTTC.

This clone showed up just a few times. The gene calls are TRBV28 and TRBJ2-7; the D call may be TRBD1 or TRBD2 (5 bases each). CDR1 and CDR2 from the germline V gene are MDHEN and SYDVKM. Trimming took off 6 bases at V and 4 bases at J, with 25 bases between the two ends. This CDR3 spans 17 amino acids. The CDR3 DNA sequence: TGTGCCAGCAGGGATGAGGGCAGGCGAGGGGTAGCATACGAGCAGTACTTC. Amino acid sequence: CASRDEGRRGVAYEQYF.

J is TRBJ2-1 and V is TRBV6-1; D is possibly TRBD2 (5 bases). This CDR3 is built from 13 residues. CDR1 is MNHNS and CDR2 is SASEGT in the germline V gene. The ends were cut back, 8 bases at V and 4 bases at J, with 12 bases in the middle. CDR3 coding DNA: TGTGCCAGCGACGAACTAGTATACAATGAGCAGTTCTTC. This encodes CASDELVYNEQFF.

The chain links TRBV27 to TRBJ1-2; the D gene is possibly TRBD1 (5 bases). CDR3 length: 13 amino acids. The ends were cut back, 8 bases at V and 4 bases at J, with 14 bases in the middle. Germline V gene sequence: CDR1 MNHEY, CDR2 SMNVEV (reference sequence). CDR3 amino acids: CASGRGEGYGYTF. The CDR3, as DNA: TGTGCCAGCGGGAGGGGTGAGGGCTATGGCTACACCTTC.

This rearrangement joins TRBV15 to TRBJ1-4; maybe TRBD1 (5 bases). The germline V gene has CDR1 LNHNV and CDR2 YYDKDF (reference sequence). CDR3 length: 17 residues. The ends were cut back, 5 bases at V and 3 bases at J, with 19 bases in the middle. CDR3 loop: CATSHRGYSLANEKLFF. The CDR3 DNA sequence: TGTGCCACCAGCCACCGGGGCTACAGTTTGGCTAATGAAAAACTGTTTTTT.